This T cell receptor (beta chain) appears in the sequencing data of a study of PD-1 blockade in classical Hodgkin lymphoma. Overall study findings and caveats: Any patient who commenced nivolumab under 1 year after ASCT was excluded. Diminished baseline TCR diversity has been reported in newly diagnosed patients relative to healthy donors.

As to time point: cycle 4 day 1 (C4D1), after more than five weeks of nivolumab. Each patient experienced a relapse that followed autologous stem cell transplantation, and brentuximab vedotin exposure varied. It was by magnetic negative selection that CD4+ T cells were purified from thawed PBMCs. About this clone itself: Its antigen is not identified.

Trimming at V came to 2 bases and at J to 2 bases, leaving 9 bases not matched to a gene. The CDR3 runs 17 residues. Germline V lookup: CDR1 SEHNR, CDR2 FQNEAQ (reference sequence). Profiling relied on immunoSEQ multiplex PCR, and the TCRdb table lists in-frame clones only, not all of them. Among fewer than 20,000 clones, roughly 79% were seen once, and the ten largest hold about 1.9%. This TCR was recovered from a human donor with classical Hodgkin lymphoma. Source: CD4+ T cells from blood, taken before the fourth cycle of nivolumab. The J gene is TRBJ2-7, the V gene TRBV7-9, with 10 bases lining up with TRBD2. The CDR3 spells CASSLTTAGGPTYEQYF. In DNA, the CDR3 is TGTGCCAGCAGCTTAACAACAGCGGGAGGGCCTACCTACGAGCAGTACTTC.